The 21 T cell receptor beta chains below were found in one sample sequenced in a study of blood T cell repertoires in COVID-19. Profiling relied on immunoSEQ multiplex PCR, and the TCRdb table lists in-frame clones only, not all of them. The sample lists approximately 110,000 clones; 70% to 80% were seen once. Sequenced: peripheral blood. The receptor set was obtained from a man in his 70s with active or convalescent COVID-19.

CDR3 DNA: TGTGCCAGCTTTTTTCGGGGAGGCACTGAAGCTTTCTTT. It encodes CASFFRGGTEAFF. This chain links TRBV12-3 or TRBV12-4 with TRBJ1-1; D gene unclear. The CDR3 runs to 13 residues. Trimming took 8 bases from V and 4 from J, leaving 14 bases between them.

The chain employs TRBV5-6 and TRBJ1-3, with TRBD1 matching over 7 bases. CDR1 and CDR2 from the germline V gene are SGHDT and YYEEEE. This CDR3 is built from 17 residues. The V gene end was trimmed by 3 bases and the J gene end by 6 bases; junction bases not matched to a gene: 15. This chain's CDR3 is CASSSALWDRQANTIYF. In nucleotides, the CDR3 is TGTGCCAGCAGCTCGGCCCTATGGGACAGACAAGCAAACACCATATATTTT.

The chain combines TRBV19 with TRBJ2-1; tentatively, D is TRBD2 (5 bases). V gave up 3 bases and J gave up 2 bases, with 11 bases separating them. Germline V gives CDR1 LNHDA, CDR2 SQIVND (reference sequence). The CDR3 has 15 residues. The CDR3 region is CASSISWGAYNEQFF. The CDR3 bases are TGTGCCAGTAGTATTTCGTGGGGAGCCTACAATGAGCAGTTCTTC.

The genes are TRBV5-1 and TRBJ2-5; 8 nucleotides align to TRBD1. After removal of 1 base from V and 2 bases from J, the junction contained 1 base not matched to a gene. Germline V gives CDR1 SGHRS, CDR2 YFSETQ. The CDR3 length is 14 residues. DNA for the CDR3: TGCGCCAGCAGCTTGAACAGGGGGCAAGAGACCCAGTACTTC. Translating it yields CASSLNRGQETQYF. Based on the CDR3 plus reference TRBV5-1 and TRBJ2-5, the full variable domain is KAGVTQTPRYLIKTRGQQVTLSCSPISGHRSVSWYQQTPGQGLQFLFEYFSETQRNKGNFPGRFSGRQFSNSRSEMNVSTLELGDSALYLCASSLNRGQETQYFGPGTRLLVL.

Only a few counts were recorded for this clone. The chain carries TRBV20-1 and TRBJ2-3, with 7 positions matching TRBD2. The CDR3 runs 13 residues. V lost 3 bases to trimming and J lost 3 bases; unmatched junction nucleotides: 3. Germline V gene data show CDR1 as DFQATT and CDR2 as SNEGSKA (reference sequence). The CDR3 loop reads CSASGGGTDTQYF. CDR3 DNA: TGCAGTGCTAGTGGGGGGGGGACAGATACGCAGTATTTT.

Turning to this clone: A much more abundant neighbour one base away suggests this may be a read error. The same CDR3 arises from other DNA sequences in this sample as well. The chain is built from TRBV5-4 and TRBJ1-1; D is perhaps TRBD1 (5 bases). CDR3 length equals 13 residues. Germline lookup yields CDR1 SGHNT and CDR2 YYREEE (reference sequence). V shed 0 bases and J shed 3 bases, with 6 bases lying between them. The CDR3 is CASSLDRYTEAFF. The CDR3 nucleotides read TGTGCCAGCAGCTTGGACAGGTACACTGAAGCTTTCTTT.

This sequence joins TRBV18 and TRBJ1-3; D is perhaps TRBD1 (6 bases). The CDR3 consists of 18 residues. Trimming stripped 3 bases from V and 0 bases from J, with 18 bases between. In germline, CDR1 is KGHSH, CDR2 LQKENI. Written as DNA, the CDR3 is TGTGCCAGCTCACCCCAGAGTATACAGGGCATCTCTGGAAACACCATATATTTT. Protein product: CASSPQSIQGISGNTIYF.

The gene calls are TRBV20-1 and TRBJ1-4; 7 bases match TRBD1. This CDR3 is built from 11 residues. Looked up from germline, CDR1 is DFQATT and CDR2 is SNEGSKA (reference sequence). Trimming cost V 5 bases and J 15 bases; bases outside gene matches: 9. The CDR3 sequence: CSAGRQGRMFF. CDR3 DNA: TGCAGTGCTGGGAGACAGGGAAGGATGTTTTTT.

The chain recombines TRBV7-2 with TRBJ1-2; D call uncertain. V dropped 2 bases and J dropped 7 bases, with 14 bases sitting between them. Germline CDR1 is SGHTA and CDR2 is FQGNSA. This CDR3 contains 14 residues. The CDR3 loop reads CASSLQSNSGGYTF. In DNA form, the CDR3 reads TGTGCCAGCAGCTTACAATCCAATTCGGGTGGCTACACCTTC.

The chain links TRBV28 to TRBJ2-7; 9 nucleotides align to TRBD2. The CDR3 consists of 14 residues. Germline loops: CDR1 MDHEN, CDR2 SYDVKM. V lost 6 bases, J lost 4 bases, and 7 bases stayed unmatched. CDR3 sequence reads: CASRRSLAGYEQYF. The CDR3 DNA reads TGTGCCAGCAGGCGATCCCTAGCGGGATACGAGCAGTACTTC.

In this sample, this clone turned up once. The same CDR3 can be traced to other DNA sequences in this sample. This chain connects TRBV11-2 to TRBJ1-3, with D hard to call. The CDR3 loop spans 13 amino acids. V lost 5 bases and J lost 0, with 5 bases in between. CDR1 is SGHAT, CDR2 FQNNGV, per germline. CDR3 DNA: TGTGCCAGCAGCCCGAGCTCTGGAAACACCATATATTTT. Its protein product is CASSPSSGNTIYF. Supplemented by reference TRBV11-2 and TRBJ1-3, the full variable domain reads EAGVAQSPRYKIIEKRQSVAFWCNPISGHATLYWYQQILGQGPKLLIQFQNNGVVDDSQLPKDRFSAERLKGVDSTLKIQPAKLEDSAVYLCASSPSSGNTIYFGEGSWLTVV.

This clone was counted a few times. J is TRBJ2-2 and V is TRBV2, with 11 positions matching TRBD2. This CDR3 contains 18 residues. The germline CDR1 and CDR2 sequences are SNHLY and FYNNEI. Trimming at V came to 0 bases and at J to 5 bases, leaving 8 bases not matched to a gene. CDR3 in amino acids: CASSEAIAGGPETGELFF. The CDR3 DNA sequence: TGTGCCAGCAGTGAAGCGATAGCGGGAGGGCCGGAGACCGGGGAGCTGTTTTTT.

The CDR3 DNA reads as TGCGCCAGCAGTCAACCTCGGACAGGGGATCATAGCAATCAGCCCCAGCATTTT. It encodes CASSQPRTGDHSNQPQHF. V usage is TRBV23-1 and J usage is TRBJ1-5; TRBD1 agrees at 9 bases. TRBV23-1 is designated an ORF whose function remains uncertain. This CDR3 has 18 amino acids. The J segment lost 0 bases and the V segment lost 2 bases, leaving 8 bases of the junction unmatched.

V is TRBV9 and J is TRBJ1-2; possibly TRBD1 for D (5 bases). There are 14 residues in the CDR3. Per germline, CDR1 SGDLS and CDR2 YYNGEE. Trimming removed 3 bases at V and 2 bases at J, with 11 bases between. CDR3 in DNA: TGTGCCAGCAGCGCCCCGTCAGGGAACTATGGCTACACCTTC. Residues: CASSAPSGNYGYTF.

The chain has TRBV10-1 and TRBJ2-2; 7 bases match TRBD2. The CDR3 is 16 residues long. The V segment lost 6 bases and the J segment 0 bases; nucleotides outside the gene matches: 7. From germline, CDR1 is WNHNN and CDR2 SYGVQD (reference sequence). The DNA for the CDR3 is TGCGCCAGCAGCCCCTTTCTAGCGGCGAACACCGGGGAGCTGTTTTTT. This translates into CASSPFLAANTGELFF.

The V and J genes are TRBV5-1 and TRBJ2-4, with 7 positions matching TRBD1. The CDR3 sequence is 13 residues long. Germline CDR1 and CDR2: SGHRS and YFSETQ. V trimming: 4 bases; J trimming: 10 bases; junction bases outside the gene matches: 8. The CDR3 sequence is CASSEGADRIQYF. The DNA of the CDR3 is TGCGCCAGCAGCGAGGGGGCTGATCGGATTCAGTACTTC.

The chain recombines TRBV9 with TRBJ2-3; D uncertain. Germline loops: CDR1 SGDLS, CDR2 YYNGEE. The ends were cut back, 4 bases at V and 2 bases at J, with 5 bases in the middle. This CDR3 is built from 12 residues. CDR3: CASSFNTDTQYF. The CDR3 bases are TGTGCCAGCAGCTTTAACACAGATACGCAGTATTTT.

This clone was detected only a few times. The chain recombines TRBV5-1 with TRBJ1-1; 8 nucleotides align to TRBD1. This CDR3 spans 14 amino acids. Germline V gene sequence: CDR1 SGHRS, CDR2 YFSETQ. After removal of 1 base from V and 5 bases from J, the junction contained 4 bases not matched to a gene. The DNA of the CDR3 is TGCGCCAGCAGCTTGATACAGGGGGGGACTGAAGCTTTCTTT. This translates into CASSLIQGGTEAFF. The entire variable domain, with the rest obtained from reference TRBV5-1 and TRBJ1-1, is as follows: KAGVTQTPRYLIKTRGQQVTLSCSPISGHRSVSWYQQTPGQGLQFLFEYFSETQRNKGNFPGRFSGRQFSNSRSEMNVSTLELGDSALYLCASSLIQGGTEAFFGQGTRLTVV.

The V gene is TRBV30, the J gene TRBJ2-5; 13 bases agree with TRBD2. From germline, CDR1 is GTSNPN and CDR2 SVGIG (reference sequence). The CDR3 extends over 14 amino acids. The V segment lost 2 bases and the J segment 5 bases; nucleotides outside the gene matches: 2. The CDR3 region has the DNA TGTGCCTGGAGTCCGACTAGCGGGGGGGAGACCCAGTACTTC. Its translation: CAWSPTSGGETQYF.

This chain connects TRBV3-1 (or the pseudogene TRBV3-2) to TRBJ2-2; no clear D gene. The germline V gene encodes CDR1 LGHDT and CDR2 YNNKEL (reference sequence). The V and J ends lost 4 bases and 4 bases respectively, with 7 bases between them. The CDR3 is 13 amino acids. In DNA, the CDR3 is TGTGCCAGCAGCCTCCGAGGCACCGGGGAGCTGTTTTTT. Its translation: CASSLRGTGELFF.

The chain has TRBV19 and TRBJ1-6, with 8 bases matching TRBD1. Trimming took 4 bases from V and 0 from J; bases not matched to a gene: 8. Germline V CDR1 and CDR2: LNHDA, SQIVND (reference sequence). The CDR3 is 18 residues long. The CDR3 sequence is CASSRTGTGGSYNSPLHF. Here the CDR3 DNA reads TGTGCCAGTAGTAGAACCGGGACAGGTGGCTCCTATAATTCACCCCTCCACTTT.